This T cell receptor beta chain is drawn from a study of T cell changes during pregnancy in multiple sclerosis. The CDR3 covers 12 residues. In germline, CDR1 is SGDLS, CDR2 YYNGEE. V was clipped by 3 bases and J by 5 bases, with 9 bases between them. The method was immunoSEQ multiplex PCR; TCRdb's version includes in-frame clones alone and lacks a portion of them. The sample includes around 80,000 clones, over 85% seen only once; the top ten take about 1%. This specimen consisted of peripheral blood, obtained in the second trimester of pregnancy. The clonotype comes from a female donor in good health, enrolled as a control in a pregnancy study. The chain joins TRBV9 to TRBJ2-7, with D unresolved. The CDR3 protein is CASSAHSNEQYF. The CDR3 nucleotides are TGTGCCAGCAGCGCCCACTCGAACGAGCAGTACTTC.